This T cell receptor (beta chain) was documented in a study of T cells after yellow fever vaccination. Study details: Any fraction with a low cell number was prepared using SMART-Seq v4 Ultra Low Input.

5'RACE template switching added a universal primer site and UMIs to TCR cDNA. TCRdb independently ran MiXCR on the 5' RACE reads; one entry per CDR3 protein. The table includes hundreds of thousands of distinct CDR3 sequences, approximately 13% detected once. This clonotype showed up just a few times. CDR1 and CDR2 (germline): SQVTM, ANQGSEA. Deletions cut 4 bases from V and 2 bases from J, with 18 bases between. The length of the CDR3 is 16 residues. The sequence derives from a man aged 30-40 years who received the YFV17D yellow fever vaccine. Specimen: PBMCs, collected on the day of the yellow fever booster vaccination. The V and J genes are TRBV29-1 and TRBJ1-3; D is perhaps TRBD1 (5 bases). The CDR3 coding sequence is TGCAGCGTTGGGGGGGGGACTTCCCTTACTGGAAACACCATATATTTT. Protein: CSVGGGTSLTGNTIYF.